These 31 T cell receptor beta chains were all obtained from the same sample, sequenced in a study of T cells in Graves' hyperthyroidism and ophthalmopathy. There were TCR beta CDR3 regions amplified from RNA transcripts. With the HTBI primer set, the TCR CDR3 went through a first round of RT-PCR. TCRdb redid the calling of the multiplex PCR reads with MiXCR, one entry per CDR3 protein. Here the sample spans about 260,000 distinct CDR3 sequences, less than 30% being singletons. Sequencing was carried out using blood. The receptors come from a man aged 35 to 55 with Graves' hyperthyroidism that later progressed to Graves' ophthalmopathy.

This clonotype was seen ten or more times. The chain employs TRBV7-9 and TRBJ1-1, with 8 positions matching TRBD1. The length of the CDR3 is 13 residues. Trimming took 8 bases from V and 1 from J; bases not matched to a gene: 3. Germline V gene data show CDR1 as SEHNR and CDR2 as FQNEAQ (reference sequence). The CDR3 loop is CASLTGENTEAFF. DNA of the CDR3: TGTGCCAGCCTGACAGGGGAGAACACTGAAGCTTTCTTT.

This clonotype was seen repeatedly, ten times or more. The CDR3 bases are TGTGCCAGCAGTTTTCTAAGCGAGCAGTACTTC. It specifies CASSFLSEQYF. The rearrangement links TRBV12-3 or TRBV12-4 to TRBJ2-7; no firm D call. CDR3 size: 11 residues. The V end lost 3 bases, the J end lost 6 bases, and 6 bases lay between the germline ends.

This clonotype was counted many times. The V and J genes are TRBV20-1 and TRBJ1-2; maybe TRBD1 (5 bases). Germline V CDR1 and CDR2: DFQATT, SNEGSKA (reference sequence). V lost 5 bases, J lost 3 bases, and 13 bases lay in between. The CDR3 spans 13 residues. The DNA of the CDR3 is TGCAGTGCTCGGCAGGGCACGGACTATGGCTACACCTTC. Translation gives CSARQGTDYGYTF.

The chain employs TRBV19 and TRBJ1-1, with D hard to call. V lost 7 bases and J 4 bases, leaving 13 bases between the germline ends. The germline V gene encodes CDR1 LNHDA and CDR2 SQIVND (reference sequence). The CDR3 is 13 amino acids. The CDR3 nucleotides read TGTGCCAGTATTAGGAGGGAAGCCACTGAAGCTTTCTTT. It translates to CASIRREATEAFF.

This chain uses TRBV12-3 or TRBV12-4 with TRBJ1-2, with D possibly TRBD1 on 5 matching bases. The V gene lost 6 bases and the J gene lost 5 bases, with 13 bases spanning the gap. The CDR3 has 13 residues. Here the CDR3 DNA reads TGTGCCAGCAGCTTGTTACAGGAGTATGGCTACACCTTC. Protein: CASSLLQEYGYTF.

The sample holds many counts of this clonotype. The gene calls are TRBV6-5 and TRBJ2-5; D is ambiguous. Trimming shortened V by 2 bases and J by 7 bases, and 20 bases separated the two germline ends. The germline CDR1 and CDR2 sequences are MNHEY and SVGAGI. The CDR3 loop spans 16 amino acids. The CDR3 bases are TGTGCCAGCAGTTACGTAAGCAGCTCCTTTCAAAGGACCCAGTACTTC. Translating gives CASSYVSSSFQRTQYF.

This clonotype came up many times. The J gene is TRBJ1-6, the V gene TRBV2; no reliable D call. The V gene lost 3 bases and the J gene lost 8 bases, with 11 bases spanning the gap. Germline V gene sequence: CDR1 SNHLY, CDR2 FYNNEI. The CDR3 consists of 14 residues. CDR3 protein: CASSEAHGDSPLHF. The CDR3 DNA follows: TGTGCCAGCAGTGAGGCTCACGGGGATTCACCCCTCCACTTT.

This clonotype showed up many times. This chain uses TRBV2 with TRBJ1-1; a weak D match, TRBD1 (5 bases). The CDR3 runs 13 residues. Between the trimmed V and J ends, which lost 9 bases and 7 bases, there was a span of 18 bases. Germline V gene data show CDR1 as SNHLY and CDR2 as FYNNEI. This CDR3 is CASRGTQGGEAFF. CDR3 nucleotide sequence: TGTGCCAGTAGAGGGACCCAGGGCGGTGAAGCTTTCTTT.

This clonotype was observed at least ten times. The chain uses TRBV24-1 and TRBJ2-5, with D possibly being TRBD2 (5 bases). The length of the CDR3 is 13 residues. The V and J ends lost 6 bases and 0 bases respectively, with 7 bases between them. Germline-derived CDR1 and CDR2 are KGHDR and SFDVKD. The CDR3 loop is CATSRGNQETQYF. The CDR3 DNA sequence: TGTGCCACCAGTAGAGGGAACCAAGAGACCCAGTACTTC.

This clonotype was recorded a few times. CDR3 sequence reads: CATSDLWQDGYTF. The CDR3 bases are TGTGCCACCAGTGATTTGTGGCAGGACGGCTACACCTTC. The gene calls are TRBV24-1 and TRBJ1-2; D call uncertain. Between the trimmed V and J ends, which lost 0 bases and 8 bases, there was a span of 9 bases. Germline V gives CDR1 KGHDR, CDR2 SFDVKD. The length of the CDR3 is 13 residues.

This clonotype was recorded at least ten times. The chain is built from TRBV20-1 and TRBJ1-2; 8 bases fit TRBD1. The CDR3 covers 14 residues. Germline CDR1 DFQATT, CDR2 SNEGSKA (reference sequence). V dropped 5 bases and J dropped 0; count of bases not matched to a gene: 5. The CDR3 spells CSAGQGTANYGYTF. The CDR3 region has the DNA TGCAGTGCTGGACAGGGAACCGCTAACTATGGCTACACCTTC.

The J gene is TRBJ2-5, the V gene TRBV7-3, with 7 bases matching TRBD1. After removal of 4 bases from V and 2 bases from J, the junction contained 1 base not matched to a gene. CDR1 and CDR2 (germline): SGHTA, FQGTGA. CDR3 length equals 13 residues. CDR3 DNA: TGTGCCAGCAGCTCAGGGGGACAAGAGACCCAGTACTTC. It yields the protein CASSSGGQETQYF. Supplemented by reference TRBV7-3 and TRBJ2-5, the full variable domain reads GAGVSQTPSNKVTEKGKYVELRCDPISGHTALYWYRQSLGQGPEFLIYFQGTGAADDSGLPNDRFFAVRPEGSVSTLKIQRTERGDSAVYLCASSSGGQETQYFGPGTRLLVL.

The chain joins TRBV20-1 to TRBJ2-3; D gene unclear. Germline V CDR1 and CDR2: DFQATT, SNEGSKA (reference sequence). The CDR3 runs to 13 residues. Trimming stripped 0 bases from V and 3 bases from J, with 7 bases between. CDR3 DNA sequence: TGCAGTGCTAGAGATGCTCGGACAGATACGCAGTATTTT. Its translation is CSARDARTDTQYF.

This clonotype was counted ten times or more. The V call is TRBV7-4, the J call TRBJ1-2; unclear D gene. V was cut by 5 bases and J by 4 bases, with 11 bases left in between. Germline V lookup: CDR1 SGHVT, CDR2 SQSDAQ. The CDR3 is 13 amino acids. This chain's CDR3 is CASSPGGSYGYTF. The CDR3 DNA sequence: TGTGCCAGCAGCCCCGGAGGTAGCTATGGCTACACCTTC.

The chain has TRBV6-5 and TRBJ2-7; 8 nucleotides match TRBD1. There are 14 residues in the CDR3. J gave up 4 bases and V 3 bases, and 5 bases lay outside the gene matches. The germline V gene encodes CDR1 MNHEY and CDR2 SVGAGI. CDR3 in amino acids: CASSYRTGQYEQYF. The CDR3 region has the DNA TGTGCCAGCAGTTATCGGACAGGGCAGTACGAGCAGTACTTC.

In its sample, this clonotype was seen many times. The chain links TRBV30 to TRBJ1-3; TRBD1 aligns across 8 bases. This CDR3 has 13 amino acids. V lost 4 bases, J lost 7 bases, and 6 bases stayed unmatched. Germline V gene data show CDR1 as GTSNPN and CDR2 as SVGIG (reference sequence). The CDR3 nucleotides are TGTGCCTGGAAAGCCCGACAGGGGAACACCATATATTTT. This sequence encodes CAWKARQGNTIYF.

The sample holds a few counts of this clonotype. The V and J genes are TRBV4-1 and TRBJ2-5; D unclear. Germline-derived CDR1 and CDR2 are MGHRA and YSYEKL. The V end lost 1 base, the J end lost 1 base, and 7 bases lay between the germline ends. This CDR3 spans 14 amino acids. For the CDR3, the DNA is TGCGCCAGCAGCCAAGTTGGCAGCCAAGAGACCCAGTACTTC. Its translation is CASSQVGSQETQYF.

This clonotype appeared a single time. The chain is built from TRBV24-1 and TRBJ2-7, with TRBD2 identical over 13 bases. The V and J ends lost 0 bases and 3 bases, in that order; junction bases with no gene match: 4. The CDR3 loop spans 17 amino acids. Germline V gives CDR1 KGHDR, CDR2 SFDVKD. CDR3 loop: CATSDLRTSGRLYEQYF. The CDR3 DNA follows: TGTGCCACCAGTGATTTGAGGACTAGCGGGAGACTCTACGAGCAGTACTTC.

This clonotype was seen ten or more times. The V and J genes are TRBV15 and TRBJ1-2; TRBD1 matches at 12 bases. Losses at the gene ends were 3 bases for V and 8 bases for J; bases not matched to a gene: 7. Germline V gene sequence: CDR1 LNHNV, CDR2 YYDKDF (reference sequence). The CDR3 runs to 15 residues. The CDR3 reads CATSSGGTGGFGYTF. The DNA for the CDR3 is TGTGCCACCAGCAGTGGGGGGACAGGGGGCTTCGGCTACACCTTC. Full variable domain (rest looked up from reference TRBV15 and TRBJ1-2): DAMVIQNPRYQVTQFGKPVTLSCSQTLNHNVMYWYQQKSSQAPKLLFHYYDKDFNNEADTPDNFQSRRPNTSFCFLDIRSPGLGDTAMYLCATSSGGTGGFGYTFGSGTRLTVV.

Many counts were recorded for this clonotype. This chain connects TRBV19 to TRBJ1-5, with TRBD1 matching 9 bases. The CDR3 totals 16 residues. From germline, CDR1 is LNHDA and CDR2 SQIVND (reference sequence). V was clipped by 2 bases and J by 7 bases; unmatched bases: 9. Here the CDR3 reads CASSILDRGGGQPQHF. CDR3 bases: TGTGCCAGTAGTATATTGGACAGGGGTGGGGGACAGCCCCAGCATTTT. Supplemented by reference TRBV19 and TRBJ1-5, the full variable domain reads DGGITQSPKYLFRKEGQNVTLSCEQNLNHDAMYWYRQDPGQGLRLIYYSQIVNDFQKGDIAEGYSVSREKKESFPLTVTSAQKNPTAFYLCASSILDRGGGQPQHFGDGTRLSIL.

This clonotype was seen many times. Written as DNA, the CDR3 is TGTGCCAGCAGCATCCCCTTTACAACGCCCGGCCGGGACTTTGGCTATGGCTACACCTTC. Amino acid sequence: CASSIPFTTPGRDFGYGYTF. This chain joins TRBV7-2 and TRBJ1-2; possible D gene TRBD1, 5 bases. The CDR3 consists of 20 residues. Trimming shortened V by 5 bases and J by 4 bases, and 32 bases separated the two germline ends. Per germline, CDR1 SGHTA and CDR2 FQGNSA.

This clonotype was seen at least ten times. The chain carries TRBV13 and TRBJ2-5; perhaps TRBD1 as D (6 bases). V lost 5 bases and J lost 3, with 10 bases in between. The germline gives CDR1 PRHDT, CDR2 FYEKMQ (reference sequence). This CDR3 is built from 13 residues. The CDR3 nucleotides are TGTGCCAGCAGCCCGAGGACAGAAGAGACCCAGTACTTC. As protein: CASSPRTEETQYF.

This clonotype was counted many times. The DNA for the CDR3 is TGTGCCACCAGTGATTTGGGGGGCACTGAAGCTTTCTTT. Residues: CATSDLGGTEAFF. The V and J genes are TRBV24-1 and TRBJ1-1; D perhaps matches TRBD1 (5 bases). Trimming took 0 bases from V and 4 from J, leaving 5 bases between them. Germline V gene sequence: CDR1 KGHDR, CDR2 SFDVKD. CDR3 length: 13 residues.

This clonotype was counted at least ten times. The chain links TRBV6-1 to TRBJ2-2, with D perhaps given as TRBD1 or TRBD2 (5 bases each). The ends were cut back, 8 bases at V and 3 bases at J, with 10 bases in the middle. The CDR3 extends over 13 amino acids. Germline CDR1 is MNHNS and CDR2 is SASEGT. This CDR3 is CASLGEYTGELFF. The DNA for the CDR3 is TGTGCCAGCTTGGGGGAGTACACCGGGGAGCTGTTTTTT.

This chain joins TRBV19 and TRBJ2-5; 7 nucleotides line up with TRBD2. CDR1 is LNHDA and CDR2 is SQIVND in the germline V gene (reference sequence). This CDR3 has 15 residues. After removal of 5 bases from V and 7 bases from J, the junction contained 13 bases not matched to a gene. Here the CDR3 reads CASSVKRGPSATQYF. CDR3 sequence (DNA): TGTGCCAGTAGTGTTAAGCGGGGTCCGTCTGCGACCCAGTACTTC.

This clonotype was observed many times. The chain carries TRBV5-1 and TRBJ2-6, with 8 nucleotides matching TRBD2. Germline-derived CDR1 and CDR2 are SGHRS and YFSETQ. The length of the CDR3 is 16 residues. J was trimmed by 2 bases and V by 1 base; bases with no gene match: 2. The CDR3 nucleotides read TGCGCCAGCAGCTTGCCAGCGGGAGCTGGGGCCAACGTCCTGACTTTC. Its translation is CASSLPAGAGANVLTF.

Comment on this clonotype: Germline is not matched at one junction end, which may reflect a read error. As DNA, the CDR3 is TGTGCCAGCAGTCCCCAGGACAGGGTGAAAACTGAAGCTTTCTTT. This codes for CASSPQDRVKTEAFF. The rearrangement joins TRBV6-1 to TRBJ1-1, with 8 bases matching TRBD1. CDR1 and CDR2 from the germline V gene are MNHNS and SASEGT. The CDR3 contains 15 residues.

This clonotype appeared many times. This chain connects TRBV27 to TRBJ1-5; TRBD1 agrees at 8 bases. The germline gives CDR1 MNHEY, CDR2 SMNVEV (reference sequence). The J segment lost 7 bases and the V segment lost 4 bases, leaving 6 bases of the junction unmatched. This CDR3 has 14 amino acids. The CDR3 loop is CASSSGGAEQPQHF. In DNA form, the CDR3 reads TGTGCCAGCAGTTCAGGGGGCGCGGAGCAGCCCCAGCATTTT.

This clonotype was seen repeatedly, ten times or more. This chain joins TRBV14 and TRBJ1-6; D ambiguous. The V end lost 2 bases, the J end lost 10 bases, and 9 bases lay between the germline ends. This CDR3 contains 13 residues. CDR1 is SGHDN, CDR2 FVKESK, per germline. The CDR3 DNA is TGTGCCAGCAGCCAAAGTGCTTACTCACCCCTCCACTTT. Residues: CASSQSAYSPLHF.

This clonotype was seen at least ten times. The V call is TRBV12-3 or TRBV12-4, the J call TRBJ2-7, with D perhaps matching TRBD2 (6 bases). This CDR3 has 13 amino acids. V was trimmed by 5 bases and J by 6 bases, leaving 14 bases between them. The CDR3 DNA follows: TGTGCCAGCAGTCCACTCCGGGGGTCCGAGCAGTACTTC. The encoded protein is CASSPLRGSEQYF.

This clonotype showed up many times. V usage is TRBV20-1 and J usage is TRBJ2-5; D may correspond to TRBD1 or TRBD2 (5 bases each). The CDR3 is 12 amino acids. Germline V gene sequence: CDR1 DFQATT, CDR2 SNEGSKA (reference sequence). With 3 bases removed from V and 5 bases from J, the gap between germline ends came to 10 bases. The CDR3 sequence: CSARLGVETQYF. CDR3 coding DNA: TGCAGTGCTAGGTTGGGGGTGGAGACCCAGTACTTC.